Described below is a single T cell receptor (beta chain) sequence and its context. The repertoire was sequenced with immunoSEQ multiplex PCR; TCRdb's copy has only in-frame clones and lacks some. Of over 75,000 clones in the sample, approximately 95% were seen once. The data derive from a study of technical replicates of blood from several donors. Sequencing was carried out using T cells isolated from PBMCs. The sequence came from a human donor in good health.

CDR3 nucleotides: TGTGCGACAGGCGCCGTAAATCAGCCCCAGCATTTT. Amino acids: CATGAVNQPQHF. V is TRBV30 and J is TRBJ1-5; TRBD1 is a possible D gene (6 bases). Germline lookup yields CDR1 GTSNPN and CDR2 SVGIG (reference sequence). This CDR3 has 12 residues.